This TCR beta chain was profiled in a study of identical twins (TCRdb year 2016). As for the study more broadly: To test whether fetal clonotypes persist, this study deep-sequenced TCR alpha and beta repertoires from monozygotic twins, from unrelated adults of various ages, and from cord blood. Replicate twin experiments were performed at different times using different library preparation protocols to rule out contamination. General findings and caveats noted by the study authors: Invariant T cells such as MAIT and iNKT could partly confound zero-insertion analyses, although diverse VJ usage argued against such confounding for most clonotypes. Because the same donors could not be followed over many years, the conclusions relied on cross-sectional statistical analysis. Compared with coincidental sharing between unrelated individuals, out-of-frame TCR alpha sequences shared between twins had an excess of sequences with low generation probability. Abundant cord blood beta clonotypes carried fewer insertions; young adult naive repertoires showed a weaker similar trend, while memory repertoires showed none. A weaker excess of twin sharing was found in beta out-of-frame sequences because the signal-to-noise ratio was lowered by fewer shared sequences. In monozygotic twins, out-of-frame TCR alpha sharing was systematically underestimated by recombination models, although the models agreed with sharing between unrelated individuals.

Receptor amplification or capture employed 5' RACE. The instrument was an Illumina HiSeq 2000. Template switching added a universal primer binding site, and the final cDNA carried a unique molecular identifier that allowed TCR cDNA molecules to be counted accurately. Specific primers in the conserved constant-segment region were used to synthesize first-strand cDNA for the TCR alpha and beta chains. Each cDNA library was double barcoded, with a SMART-Mk sample barcode plus Illumina barcodes, to control for contamination. TruSeq adapter sequences, together with Illumina sample barcodes, were added in two successive PCR steps. The Illumina HiSeq platform was used with custom primers to sequence TCR alpha and beta cDNA libraries. On the study's bioinformatics: MiGEC processed the raw reads to extract unique molecular identifiers, while MiXCR was used to determine the CDR3 positions. Recombination models were inferred per individual with the repgenHMM and IGoR tools using an EM algorithm. Shared clonotypes were analyzed with the tcR package in R, and sharing was normalized by the product of cloneset sizes. To study raw recombination free of thymic and clonal selection effects, out-of-frame nonproductive sequences were analyzed. TCRdb passed the public sequencing reads through fastp at Q25 and MiXCR, retaining productive beta sequences. A single entry per CDR3 protein holds the most common genes and DNA from its merged rows. The V and J calls and clone size are TCRdb's, not the authors'. For this sample the table gives hundreds of thousands of distinct CDR3 sequences, of which approximately 9% were detected only once. The top ten constitute roughly 0.97% of the sample.

All donors were healthy Caucasians. Three pairs of female monozygotic twins, all aged about 18 to 30 years, were included in the twin cohort. RNA for TCR libraries was isolated from peripheral blood mononuclear cells. This clonotype turned up a few times. It has no known antigen specificity. Base qualities are not provided; no much larger clone lies one nucleotide away. The CDR3 goes from the cysteine to the phenylalanine over 15 residues. The kept DNA is CDR3 alone, 45 bases in frame from the first base. V and J are truncated by 4 bases and 1 base respectively, leaving an intervening sequence of 11 bases. CDR1 and CDR2, per the germline V gene, are SNHLY and FYNNEI. A further study also used this sample, focusing on yellow fever vaccine responses in identical twins. As noted in the second study: According to the authors, the vaccine-induced T cell response in identical twins seemed to be partly convergent and partly specific to each individual. The study precisely tracked vaccine-responding T cell clones in identical twins.

The rearrangement joined TRBV2 to TRBJ1-5; TRBD1 could be the D gene, as 6 bases match. Sequencing input: PBMCs. The TCR was taken from a woman younger than 30 in good health. The CDR3 region: CASSVLGQSNQPQHF. Read as DNA, the sequence is TGTGCCAGCAGTGTTCTAGGACAGAGCAATCAGCCCCAGCATTTT.